Listed below are T cell receptor beta chains from one sample, sequenced in a study of beta chain features in type 1 diabetes. Data came from immunoSEQ multiplex PCR; TCRdb stores just in-frame clones and leaves some out. The sample lists 150,000 to 200,000 clones, around 63% seen once, with 0.08% to 0.095% in the top ten. Sequencing input: naive CD4+ T cells from blood. The receptors shown here come from a man aged 30 to 39 with type 1 diabetes. Both conserved end residues are part of each CDR3. Part of the rows lack a size; the others show once, few, many or a class for expanded clones.

size: -
length: 14
J: TRBJ2-7
V: TRBV11-2
CDR3: CASSTPGTDNEQYF

size: -
length: 17
J: TRBJ2-6
V: TRBV11-2
CDR3: CASANTMGIPEANVLTF

size: few
length: 10
J: TRBJ2-4
V: TRBV7-9
CDR3: CACGTGFQYF

size: -
length: 14
J: TRBJ2-3
V: TRBV7-2
CDR3: CASSSGQVPDTQYF

size: -
length: 18
J: TRBJ2-3
V: TRBV9
CDR3: CASSSRRTPGSVTDTQYF

size: -
length: 10
J: TRBJ2-1
V: TRBV20-1
CDR3: CSATINEQFF

size: -
length: 12
J: TRBJ1-2
V: TRBV7-6
CDR3: CASSADSYGYTF

size: -
length: 15
J: TRBJ1-1
V: TRBV18
CDR3: CASSLGTGSLTEAFF

size: -
length: 12
J: TRBJ2-5
V: TRBV29-1
CDR3: CSVAEGQETQYF

size: -
length: 12
J: TRBJ2-1
V: TRBV29-1
CDR3: CSVGLLGDEQFF

size: -
length: 13
J: TRBJ1-2
V: TRBV30
CDR3: CAWSADSNYGYTF

size: few
length: 12
J: TRBJ1-2
V: TRBV29-1
CDR3: CSVGSKLHGYTF

size: -
length: 14
J: TRBJ1-1
V: TRBV7-9
CDR3: CASRRTGDYTEAFF

size: -
length: 15
J: TRBJ1-1
V: TRBV7-9
CDR3: CASSLSAADHTEAFF

size: -
length: 15
J: TRBJ2-5
V: TRBV7-2
CDR3: CASSPDLPGGETQYF

size: once
length: 15
J: TRBJ1-4
V: TRBV25-1
CDR3: CASSLGQISVEKLFF

size: -
length: 12
J: TRBJ1-2
V: TRBV30
CDR3: CARDTGGLGYTF

size: -
length: 13
J: TRBJ1-2
V: TRBV10-3
CDR3: CAISGWGNYGYTF

size: -
length: 13
J: TRBJ2-2
V: TRBV29-1
CDR3: CSVLGGDTGELFF

size: few
length: 13
J: TRBJ2-7
V: TRBV25-1
CDR3: CASSEYPTHEQYF

size: -
length: 12
J: TRBJ1-1
V: TRBV29-1
CDR3: CSVEEANLGAFF

size: few
length: 19
J: TRBJ2-4
V: TRBV7-9
CDR3: CASSSLRGLVRGEENIQYF

size: once
length: 15
J: TRBJ1-2
V: TRBV10-3
CDR3: CAISAWAATNYGYTF

size: -
length: 13
J: TRBJ2-5
V: TRBV5-1
CDR3: CASSVQGRETQYF

size: -
length: 14
J: TRBJ2-3
V: TRBV7-9
CDR3: CASSPSTLVDTQYF

size: once
length: 14
J: TRBJ2-3
V: TRBV29-1
CDR3: CSVEIQVNTDTQYF

size: -
length: 13
J: TRBJ1-1
V: TRBV29-1
CDR3: CSVVGGADTEAFF

size: -
length: 14
J: TRBJ2-5
V: TRBV29-1
CDR3: CSVDSGGSKETQYF

size: few
length: 12
J: TRBJ2-3
V: TRBV11-2
CDR3: CASQLRGDTQYF

size: -
length: 17
J: TRBJ2-2
V: TRBV9
CDR3: CASSAEIDSANTGELFF

size: -
length: 15
J: TRBJ1-1
V: TRBV28
CDR3: CASTTATGGFTEAFF

size: -
length: 15
J: TRBJ2-2
V: TRBV11-3
CDR3: CASSPRDRGTGELFF

size: few
length: 12
J: TRBJ2-1
V: TRBV9
CDR3: CASSVGRGEQFF

size: -
length: 13
J: TRBJ1-5
V: TRBV7-2
CDR3: CASSLDRDQPQHF

size: few
length: 15
J: TRBJ2-5
V: TRBV14
CDR3: CASSHLTGTQETQYF

size: once
length: 13
J: TRBJ2-5
V: TRBV30
CDR3: CAWSQGAAETQYF

size: -
length: 13
J: TRBJ2-3
V: TRBV7-2
CDR3: CASSGRNTDTQYF

size: -
length: 14
J: TRBJ2-5
V: TRBV29-1
CDR3: CSVDGVSRKETQYF

size: -
length: 14
J: TRBJ2-7
V: TRBV7-2
CDR3: CASSLASREYEQYF

size: -
length: 17
J: TRBJ2-1
V: TRBV25-1
CDR3: CASSEPIGTRNRNEQFF

size: -
length: 12
J: TRBJ1-2
V: TRBV29-1
CDR3: CSVGRGEHGYTF

size: -
length: 14
J: TRBJ2-7
V: TRBV13
CDR3: CASSLGDRRNEQYF

size: few
length: 12
J: TRBJ1-6
V: TRBV7-9
CDR3: CASSLGDSPLHF

size: once
length: 15
J: TRBJ2-5
V: TRBV7-2
CDR3: CASSQRGPSQETQYF

size: -
length: 14
J: TRBJ2-5
V: TRBV7-9
CDR3: CASSLRLDEETQYF

size: -
length: 11
J: TRBJ2-5
V: TRBV30
CDR3: CAWGGRETQYF

size: -
length: 14
J: TRBJ1-6
V: TRBV30
CDR3: CAWPNQGDNTPLHF

size: -
length: 15
J: TRBJ2-7
V: TRBV29-1
CDR3: CSVEEGDRVPYEQYF

size: few
length: 18
J: TRBJ2-1
V: TRBV10-3
CDR3: CAIKPSGGTTSSYNEQFF

size: -
length: 14
J: TRBJ2-7
V: TRBV6-5
CDR3: CASMSTGTSYEQYF

size: -
length: 13
J: TRBJ2-5
V: TRBV7-9
CDR3: CASKGFGRETQYF

size: -
length: 12
J: TRBJ2-5
V: TRBV27
CDR3: CASSPLGETQYF

size: -
length: 16
J: TRBJ2-5
V: TRBV9
CDR3: CASSATALLGQETQYF

size: few
length: 14
J: TRBJ2-7
V: TRBV29-1
CDR3: CSVEPGVFSYEQYF